These T cell receptor beta chains were read from a single sample in a study of shared clonotypes between healthy human individuals. Measured with immunoSEQ multiplex PCR; TCRdb has only the in-frame clones, and not every one. Altogether 1,100,000 or so clones are present, 78% being singletons, with the ten largest covering 0.5% to 0.6%. Sequencing was carried out using memory CD4+ T cells from PBMCs. These receptor sequences come from a man aged 18 to 35 in good health. Some clones in this sample may be carry-over from other donors' samples. CDR3s leave out the opening cysteine and the closing phenylalanine or tryptophan. The D gene is left open where the match is weak.

CDR3 length | J gene | D gene | V gene | CDR3 protein
13 | TRBJ1-4 | - | TRBV4-1 | ASSQGAGFGEKLF
11 | TRBJ2-7 | - | TRBV7-9 | ASSRPGFREQY
11 | TRBJ2-7 | - | TRBV19 | ASSSGTHYEQY
8 | TRBJ2-7 | - | TRBV28 | ASGTREQY
9 | TRBJ2-1 | - | TRBV2 | ASSETSWQF
13 | TRBJ2-5 | - | TRBV2 | ASSLRNRVGETQY
17 | TRBJ2-2 | TRBD2 | TRBV7-9 | ASSLVRGGRAQRTGELF
13 | TRBJ2-2 | - | TRBV5-4 | ASSFPGQNTGELF
12 | TRBJ2-7 | - | TRBV6-5 | ASSFEVSSYEQY
11 | TRBJ2-1 | - | TRBV11-3 | ASSRDSYNEQF
11 | TRBJ2-7 | - | TRBV5-5 | ASSLDPVGEQY
15 | TRBJ2-1 | TRBD2 | TRBV7-9 | ASSPPEASGPYNEQF
15 | TRBJ2-5 | - | TRBV2 | ASSDGLLRAAGETQY
13 | TRBJ2-5 | - | TRBV10-3 | AISDPQLYQETQY
11 | TRBJ1-2 | - | TRBV28 | ASSSILSYGYT
13 | TRBJ2-5 | TRBD1 | TRBV4-1 | ASSLLGQSQETQY
13 | TRBJ2-2 | - | TRBV7-2 | ASSLLGMNTGELF
13 | TRBJ2-3 | TRBD2 | TRBV10-3 | AISERGSGADTQY
12 | TRBJ2-3 | - | TRBV4-3 | ASSIGRGTDTQY
12 | TRBJ1-2 | TRBD1 | TRBV6-5 | ASSYRQGGYGYT
11 | TRBJ1-2 | - | TRBV30 | AWNGRRGGGYT
16 | TRBJ2-6 | - | TRBV5-4 | ASSPGQGPLSGANVLT
13 | TRBJ2-3 | TRBD2 | TRBV18 | ASSGLADRTDTQY